The 31 T cell receptor beta chains presented below share a single source sample, sequenced in a study of T cell responses to AZD1222 COVID-19 vaccine. Sequenced by immunoSEQ multiplex PCR; TCRdb stores in-frame clones only, minus some. The sample includes approximately 300,000 clones, 85% to 95% seen only once; the top ten take 0.55%. The sequenced sample was peripheral blood, obtained 28 days after the second AZD1222 dose. The receptors were sampled from an adult who received the AZD1222 COVID-19 vaccine.

The gene calls are TRBV5-1 and TRBJ2-7; D uncertain. In germline, CDR1 is SGHRS, CDR2 YFSETQ. This CDR3 is built from 15 residues. Trimming pared 1 base from V and 0 bases from J, leaving 11 bases between. The CDR3 DNA sequence: TGCGCCAGCAGCTTGAGTGTGGGGTACTCCTACGAGCAGTACTTC. It is translated as CASSLSVGYSYEQYF.

This sequence joins TRBV24-1 and TRBJ2-7; 7 positions agree with TRBD1. This CDR3 spans 14 amino acids. The V gene's germline CDR1 is KGHDR and CDR2 SFDVKD. V lost 5 bases, J lost 3 bases, and 6 bases stayed unmatched. This CDR3 is CATSATGEDYEQYF. For the CDR3, the DNA is TGTGCCACCAGTGCAACAGGGGAAGACTACGAGCAGTACTTC.

The rearrangement uses TRBV29-1 and TRBJ1-4, with 7 nucleotides matching TRBD1. Germline CDR1 SQVTM, CDR2 ANQGSEA. The CDR3 is made up of 13 amino acids. Germline trimming cut 2 bases from V and 6 bases from J; bases unmatched to any gene: 3. CDR3 nucleotide sequence: TGCAGCGTTGAAATCAGGGGGTATGAAAAACTGTTTTTT. It codes for CSVEIRGYEKLFF.

This clone showed up just once. The same CDR3 is also encoded by other DNA sequences in this sample. The chain has TRBV28 and TRBJ1-3; no clear D gene. Trimming stripped 1 base from V and 1 base from J, with 8 bases between. This CDR3 has 15 residues. Germline values: CDR1 MDHEN, CDR2 SYDVKM. CDR3 region: CASSLFGGSGNTIYF. In nucleotides, the CDR3 is TGTGCCAGCAGTTTATTTGGAGGATCTGGAAACACCATATATTTT. Using reference TRBV28 and TRBJ1-3 for the parts outside the CDR3, the full variable domain is DVKVTQSSRYLVKRTGEKVFLECVQDMDHENMFWYRQDPGLGLRLIYFSYDVKMKEKGDIPEGYSVSREKKERFSLILESASTNQTSMYLCASSLFGGSGNTIYFGEGSWLTVV.

The chain joins TRBV7-3 to TRBJ1-5; no firm D call. Germline V CDR1 and CDR2: SGHTA, FQGTGA. The V end was cut by 5 bases, the J end by 5 bases, with 4 bases between. The CDR3 is 11 residues long. The CDR3 nucleotides are TGTGCCAGCAGCCCTTATCAGCCCCAGCATTTT. Encoded protein: CASSPYQPQHF.

The V and J genes are TRBV20-1 and TRBJ1-4; D not resolved. The germline gives CDR1 DFQATT, CDR2 SNEGSKA (reference sequence). This CDR3 is built from 15 residues. The V end was cut by 3 bases, the J end by 1 base, with 12 bases between. CDR3 sequence: CSASNRGKTNEKLFF. The CDR3 DNA is TGCAGTGCTAGTAATCGGGGAAAAACTAATGAAAAACTGTTTTTT.

This chain links TRBV18 with TRBJ1-1; D call uncertain. The CDR3 contains 13 residues. CDR1 and CDR2 from the germline V gene are KGHSH and LQKENI. V lost 3 bases and J lost 1, with 6 bases in between. CDR3 protein: CASSPSPNTEAFF. CDR3 sequence (DNA): TGTGCCAGCTCACCGTCACCGAACACTGAAGCTTTCTTT.

This clone was recorded only once. The V and J genes are TRBV2 and TRBJ1-5; D ambiguous. CDR1 is SNHLY, CDR2 FYNNEI, per germline. Trimming took 0 bases from V and 9 from J, leaving 12 bases between them. This CDR3 region has 14 residues. Written as DNA, the CDR3 is TGTGCCAGCAGTGAAGCGCGTGCTTCCTCGCCCCAGCATTTT. Protein sequence: CASSEARASSPQHF.

The chain has TRBV19 and TRBJ1-5; TRBD1 might be the D (6 bases). Trimming stripped 4 bases from V and 0 bases from J, with 13 bases between. This CDR3 has 16 amino acids. The V gene's germline CDR1 is LNHDA and CDR2 SQIVND (reference sequence). DNA for the CDR3: TGTGCCAGTAGTACCCCAGGGGTCTATAGCAATCAGCCCCAGCATTTT. Amino acids: CASSTPGVYSNQPQHF. The whole variable domain, filled in from reference TRBV19 and TRBJ1-5, reads DGGITQSPKYLFRKEGQNVTLSCEQNLNHDAMYWYRQDPGQGLRLIYYSQIVNDFQKGDIAEGYSVSREKKESFPLTVTSAQKNPTAFYLCASSTPGVYSNQPQHFGDGTRLSIL.

The CDR3 DNA reads TGCGCCAGCAGCCAAGAGCCCCCTCAAATTGGGAATCAGCCCCAGCATTTT. Translated: CASSQEPPQIGNQPQHF. The chain joins TRBV4-1 to TRBJ1-5; D not certain. With 0 bases removed from V and 4 bases from J, the gap between germline ends came to 16 bases. The CDR3 is made up of 17 amino acids. Germline-derived CDR1 and CDR2 are MGHRA and YSYEKL.

The rearrangement links TRBV3-1 (or the pseudogene TRBV3-2) to TRBJ2-2; D unresolved. V gave up 4 bases and J gave up 8 bases, with 14 bases separating them. This CDR3 has 14 residues. Germline assignment: CDR1 LGHDT and CDR2 YNNKEL (reference sequence). Here the CDR3 DNA reads TGTGCCAGCAGCCTCCCTACCCCTCCTGGGGAGCTGTTTTTT. This sequence encodes CASSLPTPPGELFF.

The chain links TRBV6-5 to TRBJ1-1; D gene ambiguous. The germline V gene has CDR1 MNHEY and CDR2 SVGAGI. Trimming took off 0 bases at V and 3 bases at J, with 8 bases between the two ends. The CDR3 spans 14 residues. The DNA of the CDR3 is TGTGCCAGCAGTTACTCGATGAGGGACACTGAAGCTTTCTTT. Amino acid sequence: CASSYSMRDTEAFF.

The rearrangement links TRBV2 to TRBJ1-5; possibly TRBD1 for D (6 bases). V was shortened by 4 bases and J by 6 bases, with 13 bases between the two germline ends. Germline-derived CDR1 and CDR2 are SNHLY and FYNNEI. This CDR3 is built from 14 residues. CDR3 in amino acids: CASSVGGAGQPQHF. As DNA, the CDR3 is TGTGCCAGCAGTGTGGGGGGCGCTGGTCAGCCCCAGCATTTT. The whole variable domain, filled in from reference TRBV2 and TRBJ1-5, reads EPEVTQTPSHQVTQMGQEVILRCVPISNHLYFYWYRQILGQKVEFLVSFYNNEISEKSEIFDDQFSVERPDGSNFTLKIRSTKLEDSAMYFCASSVGGAGQPQHFGDGTRLSIL.

This clone was found once. The rearrangement links TRBV10-3 to TRBJ2-3; possibly TRBD2 for D (6 bases). With 10 bases removed from V and 1 base from J, the gap between germline ends came to 18 bases. The CDR3 extends over 15 amino acids. Germline lookup yields CDR1 ENHRY and CDR2 SYGVKD. The CDR3 bases are TGTGCCACAGCGGATGCGGGGACGGGCACAGATACGCAGTATTTT. This translates into CATADAGTGTDTQYF.

The chain combines TRBV7-8 with TRBJ2-3; D remains unclear. Trimming shortened V by 6 bases and J by 0 bases, and 16 bases separated the two germline ends. Germline V gives CDR1 SGHVS, CDR2 FQNEAQ. The CDR3 extends over 16 amino acids. CDR3 in amino acids: CASRGRALYSTDTQYF. CDR3 nucleotide sequence: TGTGCCAGCAGGGGAAGGGCTCTATACAGCACAGATACGCAGTATTTT. Full variable domain (missing parts from reference TRBV7-8 and TRBJ2-3): GAGVSQSPRYKVAKRGQDVALRCDPISGHVSLFWYQQALGQGPEFLTYFQNEAQLDKSGLPSDRFFAERPEGSVSTLKIQRTQQEDSAVYLCASRGRALYSTDTQYFGPGTRLTVL.

The chain joins TRBV18 to TRBJ2-3, with D possibly matching TRBD1 (6 bases). The germline V gene has CDR1 KGHSH and CDR2 LQKENI. Trimming stripped 5 bases from V and 5 bases from J, with 11 bases between. The CDR3 spans 13 residues. DNA of the CDR3: TGTGCCAGCTCAGGGGCACAGGGAGATACGCAGTATTTT. This sequence encodes CASSGAQGDTQYF.

This rearrangement joins TRBV27 to TRBJ2-1; 8 bases fit TRBD2. The germline V gene has CDR1 MNHEY and CDR2 SMNVEV (reference sequence). There are 18 residues in the CDR3. With V trimmed by 3 bases and J by 1 base, 11 bases remained unmatched. The CDR3 DNA follows: TGTGCCAGCAGTTTTCAATTTCTGGTAGCGGGGTCCTACAATGAGCAGTTCTTC. The encoded protein is CASSFQFLVAGSYNEQFF.

The V gene is TRBV28, the J gene TRBJ2-1, with TRBD2 matching 10 bases. The CDR3 spans 16 residues. V trimming: 7 bases; J trimming: 5 bases; junction bases outside the gene matches: 11. Germline V gives CDR1 MDHEN, CDR2 SYDVKM. CDR3 nucleotide sequence: TGTGCCAGCACCTCGCCGGGACTAGCGTCTGACAATGAGCAGTTCTTC. Translating it yields CASTSPGLASDNEQFF.

V usage is TRBV18 and J usage is TRBJ1-5; maybe TRBD1 (5 bases). The V and J ends lost 4 bases and 5 bases respectively, with 9 bases between them. The CDR3 runs to 13 residues. Per germline, CDR1 KGHSH and CDR2 LQKENI. CDR3 nucleotides: TGTGCCAGCTCACAGGGGTCCGATCAGCCCCAGCATTTT. Amino acid sequence: CASSQGSDQPQHF. The full variable domain, with the rest looked up from reference TRBV18 and TRBJ1-5, is NAGVMQNPRHLVRRRGQEARLRCSPMKGHSHVYWYRQLPEEGLKFMVYLQKENIIDESGMPKERFSAEFPKEGPSILRIQQVVRGDSAAYFCASSQGSDQPQHFGDGTRLSIL.

V usage is TRBV28 and J usage is TRBJ1-2; D is undetermined. V dropped 5 bases and J dropped 6 bases, with 10 bases sitting between them. Germline-derived CDR1 and CDR2 are MDHEN and SYDVKM. This CDR3 contains 12 residues. The chain's CDR3 is CASSGGPHGYTF. In DNA, the CDR3 is TGTGCCAGCAGTGGCGGCCCTCATGGCTACACCTTC.

The V gene is TRBV28, the J gene TRBJ2-2; D call uncertain. The germline V gene encodes CDR1 MDHEN and CDR2 SYDVKM. This CDR3 has 14 amino acids. Trimming cost V 5 bases and J 8 bases, with 15 bases left between them. CDR3 DNA: TGTGCCAGCAGTGGGCAGGAGCGTTTGGGGGAGCTGTTTTTT. This gives the protein CASSGQERLGELFF.

The V gene is TRBV10-3, the J gene TRBJ1-4; 8 positions agree with TRBD1. The V segment lost 2 bases and the J segment 9 bases; nucleotides outside the gene matches: 5. Looked up from germline, CDR1 is ENHRY and CDR2 is SYGVKD. This CDR3 region has 14 residues. CDR3 sequence (DNA): TGTGCCATCAGTGAGCCGGGACAGGAGAAAAAACTGTTTTTT. Protein product: CAISEPGQEKKLFF.

The chain recombines TRBV21-1 with TRBJ2-7. TRBV21-1 is a pseudogene segment. CDR3 length: 14 amino acids. DNA of the CDR3: TGTGCCAGCAGCTCCCGGGACGGTCAAAACGAGCAGTACTTC. It is translated as CASSSRDGQNEQYF.

The chain combines TRBV27 with TRBJ2-3; the match to TRBD1 covers 7 bases. Germline V CDR1 and CDR2: MNHEY, SMNVEV (reference sequence). The V and J ends lost 4 bases and 4 bases, in that order; junction bases with no gene match: 8. The CDR3 has 15 amino acids. Here the CDR3 reads CASSSTGVGSDTQYF. DNA for the CDR3: TGTGCCAGCAGTTCTACAGGGGTGGGGTCAGATACGCAGTATTTT.

This clone appeared once. The gene calls are TRBV19 and TRBJ1-1, with D possibly being TRBD1 (6 bases). The germline V gene encodes CDR1 LNHDA and CDR2 SQIVND (reference sequence). The CDR3 consists of 15 residues. Deletions cut 7 bases from V and 0 bases from J, with 15 bases between. DNA of the CDR3: TGTGCCAGTACCCCATTCGGGACACTGAACACTGAAGCTTTCTTT. Protein sequence: CASTPFGTLNTEAFF.

CDR3 loop: CASSLGTVKNEQFF. The CDR3 nucleotides read TGTGCCAGCAGCTTAGGGACAGTGAAAAATGAGCAGTTCTTC. This chain uses TRBV5-4 with TRBJ2-1; 7 bases line up with TRBD1. Losses at the gene ends were 2 bases for V and 7 bases for J; bases not matched to a gene: 6. Germline CDR1 SGHNT, CDR2 YYREEE (reference sequence). The CDR3 extends over 14 amino acids.

The chain combines TRBV30 with TRBJ1-4; 7 bases agree with TRBD1. Trimming took 1 base from V and 4 from J; bases not matched to a gene: 3. The CDR3 sequence is 14 residues long. The V gene's germline CDR1 is GTSNPN and CDR2 SVGIG (reference sequence). CDR3 region: CAWSETGYNEKLFF. The CDR3 coding sequence is TGTGCCTGGAGTGAGACAGGGTATAATGAAAAACTGTTTTTT.

The chain links TRBV11-1 to TRBJ2-7; 13 nucleotides match TRBD2. J lost 0 bases, V lost 4 bases, and 0 bases had no gene match. There are 15 residues in the CDR3. The germline V gene has CDR1 SGHAT and CDR2 FQDESV (reference sequence). CDR3 coding DNA: TGTGCCAGCAGCTGGACTAGCGGGGGCTCCTACGAGCAGTACTTC. Translated: CASSWTSGGSYEQYF.

This chain uses TRBV19 with TRBJ1-3; D is unresolved. Between the trimmed V and J ends, which lost 2 bases and 0 bases, there was a span of 5 bases. Germline lookup yields CDR1 LNHDA and CDR2 SQIVND (reference sequence). This CDR3 comprises 14 residues. The CDR3 nucleotides read TGTGCCAGTAGTATATACGTCTCTGGAAACACCATATATTTT. Translated: CASSIYVSGNTIYF.

CDR3 DNA sequence: TGCGCCAGCAGCTTGGAAGGCTCCCTCTATGGCTACACCTTC. It encodes CASSLEGSLYGYTF. This chain uses TRBV5-1 with TRBJ1-2; no reliable D call. The CDR3 extends over 14 amino acids. Germline CDR1 reads SGHRS; CDR2 reads YFSETQ. V lost 0 bases, J lost 4 bases, and 10 bases lay in between.

The rearrangement uses TRBV24-1 and TRBJ1-5, with 10 bases aligning to TRBD1. CDR3 length: 13 amino acids. Germline V gene lookup returns CDR1 KGHDR and CDR2 SFDVKD. V shed 9 bases and J 7 bases; nucleotides not matched to a gene: 5. The CDR3 loop is CATSGTGDQPQHF. CDR3 coding DNA: TGTGCCACCTCCGGGACAGGGGACCAGCCCCAGCATTTT.